These 23 T cell receptor beta chains were all obtained from the same sample, sequenced in a study of cytomegalovirus exposure and HLA in healthy donors. PCR was performed using 60 Vbeta and 13 Jbeta primers. This table comes from immunoSEQ multiplex PCR, and its TCRdb copy is limited to in-frame clones, with some not included. The table includes about 98,000 clones, 65% to 80% detected once. Sequencing input: PBMCs. Receptors were obtained from a man aged 55-75 years in good health and CMV-seropositive.

This rearrangement joins TRBV5-8 to TRBJ2-5; 8 nucleotides line up with TRBD2. Germline loops: CDR1 SGHTS, CDR2 YDEGEE. Trimming at V came to 0 bases and at J to 2 bases, leaving 9 bases not matched to a gene. The CDR3 extends over 17 amino acids. CDR3 loop: CASSLGIAGRSQETQYF. The DNA for the CDR3 is TGTGCCAGCAGCTTGGGAATAGCGGGACGATCACAAGAGACCCAGTACTTC.

This clone was picked up a small number of times. The rearrangement joins TRBV6-6 to TRBJ1-2, with 9 nucleotides matching TRBD1. The CDR3 is 14 amino acids. V lost 5 bases and J lost 8; bases outside the gene matches: 9. Germline CDR1 and CDR2: MNHNY and SVGAGI (reference sequence). CDR3 amino acids: CASSTSQGAEGYTF. The CDR3 DNA reads TGTGCCAGCAGTACATCACAGGGGGCGGAGGGCTACACCTTC.

This chain connects TRBV2 to TRBJ1-5; no reliable D call. Germline V gives CDR1 SNHLY, CDR2 FYNNEI. Trimming cost V 1 base and J 9 bases, with 7 bases left between them. The CDR3 runs 12 residues. CDR3 bases: TGTGCCAGCAGTGAAGGAGGGTGGCCCCAGCATTTT. The encoded protein is CASSEGGWPQHF.

V gene TRBV27 combines with J gene TRBJ1-6; TRBD1 aligns across 10 bases. Unmatched junction bases numbered 4, after V lost 4 bases and J lost 19 bases. The V gene's germline CDR1 is MNHEY and CDR2 SMNVEV (reference sequence). The CDR3 spans 11 residues. The CDR3 sequence: CASSSGTGVHF. DNA of the CDR3: TGTGCCAGCAGTTCCGGGACAGGGGTTCACTTT.

The chain uses TRBV28 and TRBJ2-6; TRBD2 aligns across 9 bases. The CDR3 totals 19 residues. From germline, CDR1 is MDHEN and CDR2 SYDVKM. V trimming: 4 bases; J trimming: 0 bases; junction bases outside the gene matches: 10. The CDR3: CASSSLAGIDFSGANVLTF. The CDR3 nucleotides read TGTGCCAGCAGTTCTCTAGCGGGGATTGACTTCTCTGGGGCCAACGTCCTGACTTTC.

The V call is TRBV7-8, the J call TRBJ2-3; possibly TRBD2 for D (5 bases). Trimming removed 3 bases at V and 5 bases at J, with 12 bases between. Per the germline V gene, CDR1 is SGHVS and CDR2 is FQNEAQ. CDR3 length: 14 amino acids. The chain's CDR3 is CASSFPGKRDTQYF. The DNA of the CDR3 is TGTGCCAGCAGCTTTCCGGGGAAACGAGATACGCAGTATTTT.

The V and J genes are TRBV27 and TRBJ2-1; D may be TRBD2 (5 bases). The CDR3 is 13 residues long. Trimming took 4 bases from V and 8 from J, leaving 12 bases between them. Germline values: CDR1 MNHEY, CDR2 SMNVEV (reference sequence). The CDR3 here is CASSSSRVHEQFF. The DNA of the CDR3 is TGTGCCAGCAGTTCATCGAGGGTCCATGAGCAGTTCTTC.

The chain has TRBV28 and TRBJ2-1; 10 nucleotides line up with TRBD1. CDR3 size: 16 residues. Germline CDR1 and CDR2: MDHEN and SYDVKM. V lost 4 bases, J lost 9 bases, and 12 bases stayed unmatched. CDR3 loop: CASSSPGTGVLSEQFF. In DNA form, the CDR3 reads TGTGCCAGCAGTTCACCCGGGACAGGGGTATTGAGTGAGCAGTTCTTC.

The chain employs TRBV20-1 and TRBJ1-1; the D is unclear. Looked up from germline, CDR1 is DFQATT and CDR2 is SNEGSKA (reference sequence). The CDR3 has 10 residues. Trimming took off 7 bases at V and 4 bases at J, with 7 bases between the two ends. The CDR3 spells CSVVPTEAFF. DNA for the CDR3: TGCAGTGTAGTTCCCACTGAAGCTTTCTTT.

The gene calls are TRBV11-2 and TRBJ2-5; weak D call: TRBD1 (5 bases). The V and J ends lost 2 bases and 2 bases respectively, with 12 bases between them. This CDR3 contains 15 residues. From germline, CDR1 is SGHAT and CDR2 FQNNGV. The CDR3 bases are TGTGCCAGCAGCTTAATCCAGGGTCGGCAAGAGACCCAGTACTTC. Translated: CASSLIQGRQETQYF.

Of note for this clone: The conserved final phenylalanine or tryptophan is absent from the CDR3, which likely points to a read error. The rearrangement uses TRBV19 and TRBJ1-5, with 10 nucleotides matching TRBD1. Germline trimming cut 4 bases from V and 1 base from J; bases unmatched to any gene: 4. The CDR3 sequence is 16 residues long. Germline-derived CDR1 and CDR2 are LNHDA and SQIVND (reference sequence). The CDR3 coding sequence is TGTGCCAGTAGTAAAGGACAGGGGGGAAGCAATCAGCCCCAGCATTTG. Protein product: CASSKGQGGSNQPQHL.

The gene calls are TRBV5-1 and TRBJ2-2; 7 bases are a match to TRBD1. The length of the CDR3 is 15 residues. V lost 0 bases and J lost 5; bases outside the gene matches: 4. The germline CDR1 and CDR2 sequences are SGHRS and YFSETQ. The CDR3 sequence is CASSLGGGSTGELFF. CDR3 nucleotides: TGCGCCAGCAGCTTGGGAGGGGGCTCTACCGGGGAGCTGTTTTTT.

The V gene is TRBV2, the J gene TRBJ2-5, with 12 bases aligning to TRBD2. This CDR3 contains 15 residues. Germline CDR1 and CDR2: SNHLY and FYNNEI. The ends lost 6 bases at V and 3 bases at J; junction bases unmatched: 5. CDR3 sequence reads: CASRERLAGEETQYF. CDR3 sequence (DNA): TGTGCCAGCAGGGAGAGACTAGCGGGGGAAGAGACCCAGTACTTC.

This chain uses TRBV11-1 with TRBJ2-7, with TRBD2 matching 8 bases. Looked up from germline, CDR1 is SGHAT and CDR2 is FQDESV (reference sequence). The ends lost 0 bases at V and 3 bases at J; junction bases unmatched: 1. The CDR3 is 14 amino acids. The CDR3 reads CASSLASGDYEQYF. CDR3 coding DNA: TGTGCCAGCAGCTTAGCTAGCGGGGACTACGAGCAGTACTTC.

This clone has only a few counts. The chain links TRBV5-6 to TRBJ2-7; D is ambiguous. With 2 bases removed from V and 7 bases from J, the gap between germline ends came to 13 bases. The CDR3 sequence is 13 residues long. Per the germline V gene, CDR1 is SGHDT and CDR2 is YYEEEE. DNA of the CDR3: TGTGCCAGCAGCTTATATGTCCTCGGGGAGCAGTACTTC. This encodes CASSLYVLGEQYF. Drawing the rest from reference TRBV5-6 and TRBJ2-7, the complete variable domain is DAGVTQSPTHLIKTRGQQVTLRCSPKSGHDTVSWYQQALGQGPQFIFQYYEEEERQRGNFPDRFSGHQFPNYSSELNVNALLLGDSALYLCASSLYVLGEQYFGPGTRLTVT.

The chain employs TRBV30 and TRBJ1-5, with a tentative D call TRBD1 (5 bases). This CDR3 contains 15 residues. The germline V gene has CDR1 GTSNPN and CDR2 SVGIG (reference sequence). Trimming removed 0 bases from V and 7 bases from J, with 16 bases in between. CDR3: CAWSVGQGEWQPQHF. In nucleotides, the CDR3 is TGTGCCTGGAGTGTAGGGCAGGGTGAATGGCAGCCCCAGCATTTT.

This clone has just a few counts. This chain links TRBV19 with TRBJ2-1; TRBD1 might be the D (6 bases). In germline, CDR1 is LNHDA, CDR2 SQIVND (reference sequence). Trimming stripped 3 bases from V and 4 bases from J, with 10 bases between. The CDR3 is 14 amino acids. CDR3 region: CASSIRGSYNEQFF. CDR3 sequence (DNA): TGTGCCAGTAGTATCAGGGGCTCTTACAATGAGCAGTTCTTC.

The rearrangement links TRBV7-2 to TRBJ2-3, with 8 positions matching TRBD2. V shed 9 bases, J shed 4 bases, and the junction held 15 bases outside the gene matches. There are 16 residues in the CDR3. CDR1 is SGHTA and CDR2 is FQGNSA in the germline V gene. The CDR3 spells CASSKGLRGGADTQYF. CDR3 DNA sequence: TGTGCCAGTTCCAAGGGGCTCCGGGGGGGAGCAGATACGCAGTATTTT.

This sequence joins TRBV4-1 and TRBJ1-4, with a tentative D call TRBD1 (5 bases). Germline values: CDR1 MGHRA, CDR2 YSYEKL. The V and J ends lost 5 bases and 1 base respectively, with 11 bases between them. This CDR3 is 15 amino acids long. CDR3 region: CASSYRQGTNEKLFF. DNA for the CDR3: TGCGCCAGCAGCTACCGTCAGGGAACTAATGAAAAACTGTTTTTT.

The V and J genes are TRBV5-6 and TRBJ2-4, with TRBD1 identical over 7 bases. The germline V gene encodes CDR1 SGHDT and CDR2 YYEEEE. J lost 0 bases, V lost 4 bases, and 10 bases had no gene match. The CDR3 loop spans 17 amino acids. CDR3 nucleotide sequence: TGTGCCAGCAGCGCTGGGGCAGGGGGTCTAGCCAAAAACATTCAGTACTTC. Residues: CASSAGAGGLAKNIQYF.

J is TRBJ1-1 and V is TRBV5-1, with D maybe TRBD1 (5 bases). V gave up 0 bases and J gave up 4 bases, with 16 bases separating them. Germline assignment: CDR1 SGHRS and CDR2 YFSETQ. This CDR3 spans 16 amino acids. This chain's CDR3 is CASSLGAGRGGTEAFF. As DNA, the CDR3 is TGCGCCAGCAGCTTGGGGGCAGGGAGGGGAGGCACTGAAGCTTTCTTT.

The V and J genes are TRBV6-5 and TRBJ2-7; 10 nucleotides match TRBD2. V was clipped by 6 bases and J by 2 bases; unmatched bases: 4. The CDR3 spans 14 residues. Germline CDR1 and CDR2: MNHEY and SVGAGI. The CDR3 DNA follows: TGTGCCAGCAGCATAGCGGGGGGAACCTACGAGCAGTACTTC. This sequence encodes CASSIAGGTYEQYF.

The rearrangement uses TRBV30 and TRBJ1-5; the D is unclear. The CDR3 totals 13 residues. V was pared by 2 bases and J by 5 bases, with 10 bases between. CDR1 GTSNPN and CDR2 SVGIG come from the germline V gene (reference sequence). The DNA for the CDR3 is TGTGCCTGGAGTACGGGAGGCGATCAGCCCCAGCATTTT. It is translated as CAWSTGGDQPQHF.